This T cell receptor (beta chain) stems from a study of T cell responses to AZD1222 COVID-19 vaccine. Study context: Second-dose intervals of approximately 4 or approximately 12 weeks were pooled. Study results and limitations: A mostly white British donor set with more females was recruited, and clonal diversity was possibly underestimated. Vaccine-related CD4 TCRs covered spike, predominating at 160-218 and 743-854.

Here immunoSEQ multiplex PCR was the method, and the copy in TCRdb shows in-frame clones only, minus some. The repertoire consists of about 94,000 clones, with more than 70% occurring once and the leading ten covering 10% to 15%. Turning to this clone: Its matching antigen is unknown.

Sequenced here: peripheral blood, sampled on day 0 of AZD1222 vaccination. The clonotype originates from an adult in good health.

The CDR3 DNA reads TGTGCCAGCAGCTTAGGACAGTTTAATGGCTACAATGAGCAGTTCTTC. Protein: CASSLGQFNGYNEQFF. The chain has TRBV7-6 and TRBJ2-1, with D perhaps TRBD1 (5 bases). The CDR3 covers 16 residues. Trimming removed 1 base from V and 3 bases from J, with 13 bases in between. Germline V gene data show CDR1 as SGHVS and CDR2 as FNYEAQ.